This T cell receptor (beta chain) appears in the sequencing data of a study of graft-versus-host responses after intestinal transplantation (dated by TCRdb to the early 2020s). Regarding the study in general: Multivisceral, liver-intestinal, or isolated intestinal transplants were received by the recipients. All recipients received anti-thymocyte globulin induction followed by maintenance tacrolimus and steroids for approximately 3 years. After intestinal transplantation, graft-versus-host and host-versus-graft alloreactive T cell clones in the graft, circulation and bone marrow were tracked using bulk TCR-beta CDR3 sequencing. Alloreactive clones were identified by sequencing pre-transplant mixed lymphocyte reaction products and comparing them with unstimulated pre-transplant donor and recipient T cells. The cohort enrolled some 23 intestinal transplant recipients including one retransplant, and 3 patients lacking pretransplant specimens were excluded. Donor T cell macrochimerism was defined as a peak of at least 4% donor T cells among recipient peripheral blood mononuclear cells. Samples from a few later patients were sequenced in-house on an Illumina MiSeq with MiXCR processing rather than by the commercial service. Beyond this particular receptor, the publication reports: In the allografts of patients with donor T cell macrochimerism, GvH to HvG T cell clonal ratios were high. The relatively low number and heterogeneity of intestinal transplant patients limited the conclusions. GvH clones turned up in recipient bone marrow, with some appearing earlier in ileal mucosa or blood, a pattern consistent with an intestinal mucosal origin. Peak levels of circulating GvH clones were associated with declines in HvG clones early after transplant.

The time point label on this specimen signifies: cells obtained before transplantation from donor or recipient. CD3+CD4+ and CD3+CD8+ populations were FACS-sorted from unstimulated pre-transplant donor and recipient cells taken from spleen or lymph nodes. As regards this clone: There is no known antigen for this receptor. Base qualities are missing; no much larger clone stands one base away.

The CDR3 has 12 amino acids, counting the end cysteine and phenylalanine. The entry retains the CDR3 DNA only, 36 bases that are in frame from base 1. For CDR1 and CDR2, the germline V gene (reference sequence) lists MNHEY and SMNVEV. Deletion took 7 bases off V and 5 bases off J, with a span of 11 bases between the germline ends. The library was built by means of the immunoSEQ multiplex PCR assay. For most patients, genomic DNA was isolated with the Qiagen DNeasy Blood and Tissue Kit and shipped frozen to Adaptive Biotechnologies for TCR sequencing. For most patients, high-throughput TCR-beta CDR3 sequencing of genomic DNA was performed by Adaptive Biotechnologies. For the original study's pipeline: TCR sequencing data for roughly 17 patients were retrieved from Adaptive's ImmunoSEQ software; a few other patients were processed with MiXCR and VDJtools. CD4 versus CD8 sorting errors were corrected by removing sequences found in both subsets at a frequency ratio below 5:1. Because the origin of CDR3 nucleotide sequences shared between donor and recipient could not be assigned, those sequences were removed. To be classed as alloreactive, a clone needed at least 2-fold expansion over unstimulated cells and a minimum CFSE-low frequency of 0.002% (template counts) or 0.001% (read counts). A clone was considered mappable if detected in the sequenced pre-transplant spleen, lymph node, or MLR CFSE-low populations of the donor or recipient. Cumulative frequency of alloreactive clones was calculated as a percentage of all sequences weighted by copy number. TCRdb mirrors the immuneACCESS table, restricted to in-frame sequences. Some clones are absent from its copies; in checked studies, under half trace to an unresolved V gene, and the reason for the others is unknown. V and J calls and clone size are copied from that table; D and trimming were computed from the DNA. The sample table contains 98,000 or so clones; only one count was recorded for roughly 87% of them. 0.7% to 0.9% of the sample goes to the ten largest clones.

The TCR sequence derives from a human donor who received an intestinal transplant. Sequenced material: unstimulated CD4+ T cells sorted from spleen or lymph node cells, taken before intestinal transplant. The rearrangement joined TRBV27 to TRBJ2-5; no D gene is confidently identified. The CDR3 protein sequence reads: CASMADGETQYF. At the DNA level, the sequence is TGTGCCAGCATGGCCGACGGGGAGACCCAGTACTTC.